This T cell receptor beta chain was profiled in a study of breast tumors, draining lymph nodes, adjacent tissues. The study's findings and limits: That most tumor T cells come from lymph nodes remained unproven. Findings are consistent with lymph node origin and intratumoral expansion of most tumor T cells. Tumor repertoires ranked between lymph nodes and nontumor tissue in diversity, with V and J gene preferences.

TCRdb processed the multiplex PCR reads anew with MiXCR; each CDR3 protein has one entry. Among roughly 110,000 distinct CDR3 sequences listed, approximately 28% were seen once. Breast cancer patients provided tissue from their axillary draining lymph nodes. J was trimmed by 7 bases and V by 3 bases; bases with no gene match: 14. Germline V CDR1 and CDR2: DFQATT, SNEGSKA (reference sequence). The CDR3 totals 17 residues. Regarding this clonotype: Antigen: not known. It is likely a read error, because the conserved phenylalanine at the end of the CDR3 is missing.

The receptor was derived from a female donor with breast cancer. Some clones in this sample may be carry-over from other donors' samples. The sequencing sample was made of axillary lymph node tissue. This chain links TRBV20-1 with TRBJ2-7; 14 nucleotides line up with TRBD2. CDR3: CSASGHGLAGGTSEQYL. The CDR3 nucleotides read TGCAGTGCTAGTGGACACGGACTAGCGGGGGGAACCTCTGAGCAGTACCTC.